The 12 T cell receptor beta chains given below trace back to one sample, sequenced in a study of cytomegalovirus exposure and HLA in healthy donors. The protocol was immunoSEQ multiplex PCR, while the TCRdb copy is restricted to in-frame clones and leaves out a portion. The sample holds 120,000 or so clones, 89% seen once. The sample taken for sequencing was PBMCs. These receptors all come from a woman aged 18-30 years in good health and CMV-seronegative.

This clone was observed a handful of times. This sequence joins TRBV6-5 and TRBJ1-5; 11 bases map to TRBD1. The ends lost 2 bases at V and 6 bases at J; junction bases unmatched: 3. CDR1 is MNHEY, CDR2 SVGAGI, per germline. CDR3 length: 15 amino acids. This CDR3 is CASSYGTGGGQPQHF. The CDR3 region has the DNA TGTGCCAGCAGTTACGGGACAGGGGGTGGTCAGCCCCAGCATTTT.

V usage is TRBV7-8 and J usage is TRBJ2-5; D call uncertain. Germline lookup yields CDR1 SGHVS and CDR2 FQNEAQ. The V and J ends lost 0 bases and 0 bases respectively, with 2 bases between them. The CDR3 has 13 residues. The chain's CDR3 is CASSLAYQETQYF. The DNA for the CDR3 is TGTGCCAGCAGCTTAGCCTACCAAGAGACCCAGTACTTC.

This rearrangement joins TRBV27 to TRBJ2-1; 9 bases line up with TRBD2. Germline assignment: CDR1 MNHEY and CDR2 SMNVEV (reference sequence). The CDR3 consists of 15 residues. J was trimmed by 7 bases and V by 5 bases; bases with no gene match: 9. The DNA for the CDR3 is TGTGCCAGCAGTCCTGGGACTAGCTTAAGTAATGAGCAGTTCTTC. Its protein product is CASSPGTSLSNEQFF.

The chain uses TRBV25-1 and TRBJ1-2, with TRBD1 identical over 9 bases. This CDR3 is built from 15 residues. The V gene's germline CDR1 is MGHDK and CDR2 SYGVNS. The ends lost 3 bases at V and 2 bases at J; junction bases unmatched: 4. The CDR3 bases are TGTGCCAGCAGTGAGGGGACAGGGCTCAACTATGGCTACACCTTC. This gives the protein CASSEGTGLNYGYTF.

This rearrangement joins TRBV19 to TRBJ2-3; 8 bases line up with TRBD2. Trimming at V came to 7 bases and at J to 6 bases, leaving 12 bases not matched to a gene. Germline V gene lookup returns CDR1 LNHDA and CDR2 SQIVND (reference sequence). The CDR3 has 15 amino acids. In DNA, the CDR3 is TGTGCCAGTACAATGAATCCGGGAGGGCGTGATACGCAGTATTTT. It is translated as CASTMNPGGRDTQYF.

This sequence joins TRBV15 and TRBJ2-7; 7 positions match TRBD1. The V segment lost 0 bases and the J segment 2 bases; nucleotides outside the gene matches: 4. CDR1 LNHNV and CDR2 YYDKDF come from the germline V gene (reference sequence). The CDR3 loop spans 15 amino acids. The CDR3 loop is CATSRDGTEAYEQYF. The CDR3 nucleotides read TGTGCCACCAGCAGAGATGGGACAGAAGCCTACGAGCAGTACTTC.

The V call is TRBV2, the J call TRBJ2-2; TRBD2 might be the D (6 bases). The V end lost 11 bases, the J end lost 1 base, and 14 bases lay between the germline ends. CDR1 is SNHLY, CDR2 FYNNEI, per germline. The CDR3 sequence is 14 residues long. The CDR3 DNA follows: TGTGCCGGAGGCGTGCGGGAGAACACCGGGGAGCTGTTTTTT. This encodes CAGGVRENTGELFF.

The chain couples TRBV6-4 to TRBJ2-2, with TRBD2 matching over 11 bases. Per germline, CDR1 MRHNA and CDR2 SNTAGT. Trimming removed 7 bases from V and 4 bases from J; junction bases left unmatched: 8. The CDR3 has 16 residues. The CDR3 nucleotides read TGTGCCAGCATTCCGACTAGCGGGATTGGCACCGGGGAGCTGTTTTTT. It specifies CASIPTSGIGTGELFF.

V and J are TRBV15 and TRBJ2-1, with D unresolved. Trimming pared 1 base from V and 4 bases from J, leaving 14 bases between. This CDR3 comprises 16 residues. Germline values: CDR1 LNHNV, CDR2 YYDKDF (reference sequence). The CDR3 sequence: CATSRGLAAKYNEQFF. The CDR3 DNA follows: TGTGCCACCAGCAGAGGACTCGCGGCTAAATACAATGAGCAGTTCTTC.

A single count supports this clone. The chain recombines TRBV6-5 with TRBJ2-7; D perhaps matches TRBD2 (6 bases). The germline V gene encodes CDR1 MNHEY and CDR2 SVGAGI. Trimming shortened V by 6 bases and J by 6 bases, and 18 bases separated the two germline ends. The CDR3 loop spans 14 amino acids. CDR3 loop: CASRGGWGVSEQYF. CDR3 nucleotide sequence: TGTGCCAGCAGGGGGGGTTGGGGTGTCAGCGAGCAGTACTTC.

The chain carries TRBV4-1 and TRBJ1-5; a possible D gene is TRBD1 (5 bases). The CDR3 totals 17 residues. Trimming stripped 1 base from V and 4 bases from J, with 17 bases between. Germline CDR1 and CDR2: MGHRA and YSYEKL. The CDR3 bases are TGCGCCAGCAGCCAAGTAGGAGGGTCGGGGCAGAATCAGCCCCAGCATTTT. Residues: CASSQVGGSGQNQPQHF.

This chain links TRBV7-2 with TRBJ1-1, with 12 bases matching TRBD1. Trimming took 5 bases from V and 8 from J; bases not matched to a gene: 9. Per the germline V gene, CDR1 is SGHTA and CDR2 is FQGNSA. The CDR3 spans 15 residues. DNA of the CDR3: TGTGCCAGCAGCCTCCGGGACAGGGGGCGCGCGGAAGCTTTCTTT. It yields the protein CASSLRDRGRAEAFF.